This TCR beta chain was identified in a study of CD8 T cells in Susac syndrome. Germline values: CDR1 SQVTM, CDR2 ANQGSEA. This CDR3 has 13 amino acids. Roughly 0.5 to 1 ug RNA was reverse transcribed with random hexamers. One entry per CDR3 protein results from TCRdb running MiXCR on the immunoSEQ multiplex PCR reads. The table shows around 300,000 distinct CDR3 sequences, with about 90% occurring only once. The V and J genes are TRBV29-1 and TRBJ2-2; D gene ambiguous. The sample comprised CD4+ T cells from PBMCs. This sequence originates from a human donor with multiple sclerosis. CDR3 nucleotides: TGCAGTGCGGACGTAACGAACACCGGGGAGCTGTTTTTT. Translated, it gives CSADVTNTGELFF.